This TCR beta chain is from a study of technical replicates of blood from a few donors. The table came from immunoSEQ multiplex PCR; TCRdb's copy has only in-frame clones and leaves some out. Seen here are roughly 83,000 clones, approximately 90% observed once, and the top ten hold about 0.27%. Trimming removed 3 bases from V and 7 bases from J, with 7 bases in between. CDR3 length: 12 residues. Per germline, CDR1 SGHTA and CDR2 FQGNSA. The material sequenced was T cells isolated from PBMCs. The source is a human donor in good health. This chain joins TRBV7-2 and TRBJ2-1; D possibly corresponds to TRBD1 (5 bases). CDR3 in DNA: TGTGCCAGCAGCTTCGACAGAAATGAGCAGTTCTTC. Its protein product is CASSFDRNEQFF.